These 15 T cell receptor beta chains were all obtained from the same sample, sequenced in a study of T cell repertoires in cytomegalovirus infection. Each CDR3 protein gets one entry after TCRdb re-called the reads with MiXCR. Among some 900,000 distinct CDR3 sequences listed, 32% were seen once. Their cognate antigens are unknown. The specimen was cultured CD8+ T cells from PBMCs, collected from culture after CMV antigen stimulation. The receptors were gathered from a human donor in good health (CMV status not recorded). Some clones in this sample may be carry-over from other donors' samples.

J is TRBJ1-2 and V is TRBV29-1; the D gene is possibly TRBD1 (5 bases). Germline V lookup: CDR1 SQVTM, CDR2 ANQGSEA. This CDR3 contains 13 residues. Trimming shortened V by 5 bases and J by 6 bases, and 16 bases separated the two germline ends. The CDR3: CSVPGQRKDGYTF. CDR3 sequence (DNA): TGCAGCGTTCCGGGGCAGAGGAAGGATGGCTACACCTTC.

In DNA, the CDR3 is TGTGCCAGCAGCTCGGGACGGGGTAGCTACAATGAGCAGTTCTTC. It is translated as CASSSGRGSYNEQFF. J is TRBJ2-1 and V is TRBV7-6, with D perhaps assigned TRBD1 or TRBD2 (5 bases each). This CDR3 comprises 15 residues. The V end was cut by 4 bases, the J end by 3 bases, with 13 bases between. Germline V gene lookup returns CDR1 SGHVS and CDR2 FNYEAQ.

This clonotype has more than one count but fewer than ten. J is TRBJ1-1 and V is TRBV19; D perhaps matches TRBD1 (6 bases). The CDR3 totals 21 residues. The V and J ends lost 5 bases and 0 bases respectively, with 31 bases between them. Germline CDR1 reads LNHDA; CDR2 reads SQIVND (reference sequence). This chain's CDR3 is CASSFVYFDRPVTDMNTEAFF. The CDR3 nucleotides read TGTGCCAGTAGTTTTGTTTACTTCGACAGGCCCGTGACCGACATGAACACTGAAGCTTTCTTT.

This rearrangement joins TRBV20-1 to TRBJ2-5, with D perhaps TRBD1 (5 bases). The ends were cut back, 3 bases at V and 1 base at J, with 12 bases in the middle. This CDR3 has 14 residues. Germline CDR1 is DFQATT and CDR2 is SNEGSKA (reference sequence). The CDR3 sequence: CSARGLTVQETQYF. The CDR3 bases are TGCAGTGCTAGGGGATTGACAGTCCAAGAGACCCAGTACTTC.

The chain combines TRBV29-1 with TRBJ2-1, with 9 bases identical to TRBD1. The CDR3 totals 14 residues. Germline V gene data show CDR1 as SQVTM and CDR2 as ANQGSEA. The V and J ends lost 3 bases and 8 bases, in that order; junction bases with no gene match: 8. The CDR3 bases are TGCAGCGTTGACTTACAGGGGGCTAAGGATGAGCAGTTCTTC. Protein sequence: CSVDLQGAKDEQFF.

This clonotype turned up a few times. The rearrangement uses TRBV6-5 and TRBJ2-1, with D unresolved. The germline V gene has CDR1 MNHEY and CDR2 SVGAGI. This CDR3 region has 16 residues. With 2 bases removed from V and 1 base from J, the gap between germline ends came to 12 bases. The CDR3 nucleotides read TGTGCCAGCAGTTACGGGCAGTCCGGTTCCTACAATGAGCAGTTCTTC. This sequence encodes CASSYGQSGSYNEQFF.

This clonotype was recorded a few times. The rearrangement uses TRBV10-3 and TRBJ2-1; D perhaps matches TRBD1 (5 bases). Deletions cut 5 bases from V and 0 bases from J, with 14 bases between. CDR1 and CDR2 from the germline V gene are ENHRY and SYGVKD. The CDR3 has 16 amino acids. CDR3 sequence reads: CAISQPGQGSYNEQFF. CDR3 nucleotides: TGTGCCATCAGTCAGCCAGGGCAAGGCTCCTACAATGAGCAGTTCTTC.

The table lists this clonotype with many counts. The chain links TRBV11-3 to TRBJ2-6; 7 nucleotides agree with TRBD1. The CDR3 runs to 18 residues. CDR1 SGHNT and CDR2 YENEEA come from the germline V gene. V lost 5 bases and J lost 1; bases outside the gene matches: 11. DNA of the CDR3: TGTGCCAGCAGCACCCGGGACAGCGATCTATCTGGGGCCAACGTCCTGACTTTC. Its protein is CASSTRDSDLSGANVLTF.

This clonotype turned up a few times. The genes are TRBV6-1 and TRBJ1-5; 7 bases match TRBD1. The J segment lost 3 bases and the V segment lost 3 bases, leaving 5 bases of the junction unmatched. The V gene's germline CDR1 is MNHNS and CDR2 SASEGT. The CDR3 has 15 amino acids. The CDR3 spells CASSERGTVNQPQHF. CDR3 in DNA: TGTGCCAGCAGTGAGAGGGGGACAGTCAATCAGCCCCAGCATTTT.

The V and J genes are TRBV19 and TRBJ2-1; 12 nucleotides align to TRBD2. Germline lookup yields CDR1 LNHDA and CDR2 SQIVND (reference sequence). V lost 8 bases, J lost 1 base, and 3 bases stayed unmatched. This CDR3 spans 15 amino acids. The CDR3 reads CASHTSGGSYNEQFF. The CDR3 DNA reads as TGTGCCAGTCACACTAGCGGGGGGTCCTACAATGAGCAGTTCTTC.

This clonotype has ten or more counts. The rearrangement uses TRBV6-6 and TRBJ2-1, with TRBD2 matching 8 bases. The germline V gene has CDR1 MNHNY and CDR2 SVGAGI (reference sequence). This CDR3 has 17 residues. Germline trimming cut 2 bases from V and 4 bases from J; bases unmatched to any gene: 10. CDR3 protein: CASSYPQNSGVYNEQFF. The CDR3 region has the DNA TGTGCCAGCAGTTACCCCCAGAATAGCGGGGTTTACAATGAGCAGTTCTTC.

In this sample, this clonotype turned up many times. This rearrangement joins TRBV7-9 to TRBJ2-2, with D unclear. The CDR3 is 14 residues long. Germline V lookup: CDR1 SEHNR, CDR2 FQNEAQ (reference sequence). Trimming took 11 bases from V and 4 from J, leaving 17 bases between them. The CDR3 spells CAGSNPTSTGELFF. As DNA, the CDR3 is TGTGCCGGCTCAAACCCAACTTCCACCGGGGAGCTGTTTTTT.

The CDR3 is CASSLRVGVTEAFF. As DNA, the CDR3 is TGTGCCAGCAGCTTGCGGGTAGGGGTGACTGAAGCTTTCTTT. The chain joins TRBV5-5 to TRBJ1-1, with D perhaps matching TRBD1 (5 bases). Trimming left V 1 base short and J 5 bases short, with 12 bases between. The CDR3 covers 14 residues. Germline V gene sequence: CDR1 SGHKS, CDR2 YYEKEE (reference sequence).

This chain uses TRBV6-1 with TRBJ1-1, with D unresolved. The CDR3 sequence is 12 residues long. Trimming took off 0 bases at V and 6 bases at J, with 5 bases between the two ends. Germline values: CDR1 MNHNS, CDR2 SASEGT. The CDR3 bases are TGTGCCAGCAGTGAAGCGATCGCTGAAGCTTTCTTT. Its translation: CASSEAIAEAFF.

This clonotype was observed a handful of times. This chain links TRBV15 with TRBJ1-2; D ambiguous. The CDR3 contains 15 residues. Trimming pared 0 bases from V and 4 bases from J, leaving 12 bases between. The germline gives CDR1 LNHNV, CDR2 YYDKDF (reference sequence). In DNA form, the CDR3 reads TGTGCCACCAGCAGAGATCGGTCCAGCCTCTATGGCTACACCTTC. This sequence encodes CATSRDRSSLYGYTF. The whole variable domain, filled in from reference TRBV15 and TRBJ1-2, reads DAMVIQNPRYQVTQFGKPVTLSCSQTLNHNVMYWYQQKSSQAPKLLFHYYDKDFNNEADTPDNFQSRRPNTSFCFLDIRSPGLGDTAMYLCATSRDRSSLYGYTFGSGTRLTVV.